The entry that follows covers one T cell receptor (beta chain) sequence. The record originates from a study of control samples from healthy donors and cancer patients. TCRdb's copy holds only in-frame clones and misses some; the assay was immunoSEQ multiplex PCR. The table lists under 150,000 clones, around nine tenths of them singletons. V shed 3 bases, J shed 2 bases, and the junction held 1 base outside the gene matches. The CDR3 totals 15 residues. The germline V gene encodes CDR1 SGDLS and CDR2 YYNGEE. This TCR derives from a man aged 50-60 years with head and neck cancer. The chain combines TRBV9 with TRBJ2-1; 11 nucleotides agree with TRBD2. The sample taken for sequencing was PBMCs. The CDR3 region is CASSGSGRAYNEQFF. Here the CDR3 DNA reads TGTGCCAGCAGCGGTAGCGGGAGGGCCTACAATGAGCAGTTCTTC.